One and the same sample provided the 21 T cell receptor beta chains below, sequenced in a study of identical twins. Using its own MiXCR run on the 5' RACE reads, TCRdb lists one record per CDR3 protein. The repertoire holds a few hundred thousand distinct CDR3 sequences, with roughly 9.5% as singletons. The same data also went into a second study, on yellow fever vaccine responses in identical twins.

The specimen sequenced was PBMCs. These receptor sequences come from a woman aged 18-29 years in good health.

The chain combines TRBV10-3 with TRBJ2-7, with 7 bases matching TRBD1. CDR1 ENHRY and CDR2 SYGVKD come from the germline V gene. V lost 11 bases to trimming and J lost 1 base; unmatched junction nucleotides: 8. This CDR3 contains 13 residues. In nucleotides, the CDR3 is TGTGCCGTACGAGGGGGCTCGTCCTACGAGCAGTACTTC. Its protein product is CAVRGGSSYEQYF.

This clonotype was seen at least ten times. The chain employs TRBV10-3 and TRBJ2-2; the D is unclear. Germline V gene data show CDR1 as ENHRY and CDR2 as SYGVKD. Trimming took 4 bases from V and 6 from J, leaving 3 bases between them. This CDR3 comprises 11 residues. The CDR3 loop is CAISGPGELFF. The CDR3 DNA sequence: TGTGCCATCAGTGGTCCCGGGGAGCTGTTTTTT.

The chain joins TRBV7-3 to TRBJ2-1; D is perhaps TRBD2 (6 bases). The CDR3 covers 17 residues. CDR1 is SGHTA, CDR2 FQGTGA, per germline. Trimming removed 1 base from V and 4 bases from J, with 17 bases in between. The CDR3 protein is CASSLNVAGPRYNEQFF. In nucleotides, the CDR3 is TGTGCCAGCAGCTTAAATGTGGCGGGGCCACGATACAATGAGCAGTTCTTC. The variable domain in full, completed from reference TRBV7-3 and TRBJ2-1, reads GAGVSQTPSNKVTEKGKYVELRCDPISGHTALYWYRQSLGQGPEFLIYFQGTGAADDSGLPNDRFFAVRPEGSVSTLKIQRTERGDSAVYLCASSLNVAGPRYNEQFFGPGTRLTVL.

V and J are TRBV27 and TRBJ2-7, with 8 nucleotides matching TRBD1. The germline V gene encodes CDR1 MNHEY and CDR2 SMNVEV (reference sequence). V shed 6 bases, J shed 7 bases, and the junction held 8 bases outside the gene matches. There are 13 residues in the CDR3. CDR3 sequence reads: CASRRTGSGEQYF. CDR3 nucleotides: TGTGCCAGCAGGCGGACAGGGTCCGGGGAGCAGTACTTC.

This clonotype has a count of ten or more. The V and J genes are TRBV4-3 and TRBJ2-3; no clear D. CDR3 length: 15 amino acids. Looked up from germline, CDR1 is LGHNA and CDR2 is YSLEER. V gave up 1 base and J gave up 2 bases, with 10 bases separating them. The DNA for the CDR3 is TGCGCCAGCAGCCAAGCTCGGGTGGTCACAGATACGCAGTATTTT. This gives the protein CASSQARVVTDTQYF.

This clonotype occurred many times. The chain employs TRBV20-1 and TRBJ2-2, with a weak D call TRBD1 (5 bases). Per germline, CDR1 DFQATT and CDR2 SNEGSKA (reference sequence). The CDR3 length is 17 residues. V lost 3 bases and J 0 bases, leaving 17 bases between the germline ends. The CDR3 here is CSARPTESRANTGELFF. The CDR3 nucleotides are TGCAGTGCTAGGCCCACGGAGAGCAGGGCGAACACCGGGGAGCTGTTTTTT.

The sample holds a few counts of this clonotype. The rearrangement links TRBV2 to TRBJ1-4; D is possibly TRBD1 (6 bases). V was trimmed by 0 bases and J by 8 bases, leaving 13 bases between them. The CDR3 loop spans 15 amino acids. The V gene's germline CDR1 is SNHLY and CDR2 FYNNEI. CDR3 region: CASSEAPQGREKLFF. In DNA, the CDR3 is TGTGCCAGCAGTGAAGCCCCCCAGGGGAGAGAAAAACTGTTTTTT.

V is TRBV5-1 and J is TRBJ2-1; the match to TRBD1 covers 7 bases. CDR1 is SGHRS, CDR2 YFSETQ, per germline. The V and J ends lost 4 bases and 0 bases, in that order; junction bases with no gene match: 4. The CDR3 totals 15 residues. CDR3 sequence: CASSNGQASYNEQFF. In DNA form, the CDR3 reads TGCGCCAGCAGCAACGGACAGGCCTCCTACAATGAGCAGTTCTTC. Full variable domain (remainder filled in from reference TRBV5-1 and TRBJ2-1): KAGVTQTPRYLIKTRGQQVTLSCSPISGHRSVSWYQQTPGQGLQFLFEYFSETQRNKGNFPGRFSGRQFSNSRSEMNVSTLELGDSALYLCASSNGQASYNEQFFGPGTRLTVL.

This clonotype showed up just a few times. This rearrangement joins TRBV19 to TRBJ2-5, with D possibly being TRBD1 (6 bases). Looked up from germline, CDR1 is LNHDA and CDR2 is SQIVND (reference sequence). The length of the CDR3 is 12 residues. With 8 bases removed from V and 5 bases from J, the gap between germline ends came to 12 bases. CDR3 DNA sequence: TGTGCCAGTGGTACAGGGCGGGAGACCCAGTACTTC. Translating gives CASGTGRETQYF. The whole variable domain, filled in from reference TRBV19 and TRBJ2-5, reads DGGITQSPKYLFRKEGQNVTLSCEQNLNHDAMYWYRQDPGQGLRLIYYSQIVNDFQKGDIAEGYSVSREKKESFPLTVTSAQKNPTAFYLCASGTGRETQYFGPGTRLLVL.

The genes are TRBV11-1 and TRBJ2-3; 10 nucleotides agree with TRBD2. J gave up 5 bases and V 3 bases, and 14 bases lay outside the gene matches. The CDR3 spans 18 residues. Germline assignment: CDR1 SGHAT and CDR2 FQDESV (reference sequence). CDR3 loop: CASSLPPIAGGPGDTQYF. The CDR3 DNA sequence: TGTGCCAGCAGCTTGCCCCCGATAGCGGGGGGCCCGGGAGATACGCAGTATTTT.

The sample holds many counts of this clonotype. The chain uses TRBV12-3 or TRBV12-4 and TRBJ2-7; D unresolved. This CDR3 region has 13 residues. V was trimmed by 3 bases and J by 7 bases, leaving 13 bases between them. This CDR3 reads CASSFSKSGEQYF. The CDR3 nucleotides read TGTGCCAGCAGTTTTAGTAAATCGGGTGAGCAGTACTTC.

In its sample, this clonotype was seen a few times. The rearrangement joins TRBV6-1 to TRBJ2-5; the D gene could be TRBD1 or TRBD2 (5 bases each). Germline CDR1 and CDR2: MNHNS and SASEGT. Deletions cut 7 bases from V and 5 bases from J, with 17 bases between. The CDR3 is made up of 14 amino acids. CDR3 residues: CASTLGSWGETQYF. Written as DNA, the CDR3 is TGTGCCAGCACCCTCGGGTCTTGGGGGGAGACCCAGTACTTC.

The genes are TRBV10-3 and TRBJ2-1; TRBD2 aligns across 9 bases. CDR1 is ENHRY and CDR2 is SYGVKD in the germline V gene. Losses at the gene ends were 7 bases for V and 10 bases for J; bases not matched to a gene: 14. This CDR3 has 15 amino acids. CDR3: CAITPLAGGGGEQFF. The CDR3, as DNA: TGTGCCATCACCCCCCTGGCGGGGGGGGGCGGGGAGCAGTTCTTC.

In its sample, this clonotype was seen a few times. The gene calls are TRBV2 and TRBJ2-2; D is undetermined. Germline V gene sequence: CDR1 SNHLY, CDR2 FYNNEI. This CDR3 has 14 amino acids. Trimming stripped 4 bases from V and 5 bases from J, with 11 bases between. The CDR3 protein is CASSGQLGTGELFF. In nucleotides, the CDR3 is TGTGCCAGCAGTGGCCAGCTGGGGACCGGGGAGCTGTTTTTT.

This clonotype came up a few times. The chain combines TRBV11-2 with TRBJ2-1; 11 positions match TRBD2. The CDR3 consists of 19 residues. After removal of 1 base from V and 1 base from J, the junction contained 9 bases not matched to a gene. Germline CDR1 reads SGHAT; CDR2 reads FQNNGV. The chain's CDR3 is CASSLVRLAGGLSYNEQFF. CDR3 nucleotides: TGTGCCAGCAGCTTAGTTCGTCTAGCGGGAGGCCTTTCCTACAATGAGCAGTTCTTC.

This clonotype turned up a few times. The rearrangement links TRBV5-1 to TRBJ1-2, with 9 bases aligning to TRBD1. There are 16 residues in the CDR3. V lost 1 base and J lost 7; bases outside the gene matches: 11. Germline assignment: CDR1 SGHRS and CDR2 YFSETQ. The CDR3 DNA reads TGCGCCAGCAGCTTGACGGGGCTCGGGACAGGGTCTGGCTACACCTTC. Translated, it gives CASSLTGLGTGSGYTF.

The chain couples TRBV5-5 to TRBJ2-7; D remains unclear. Germline V gene data show CDR1 as SGHKS and CDR2 as YYEKEE (reference sequence). The CDR3 extends over 14 amino acids. V lost 7 bases, J lost 1 base, and 15 bases lay in between. The CDR3 DNA reads TGTGCCAGCGGCACATGGTTCGGGTCCTACGAGCAGTACTTC. Its protein is CASGTWFGSYEQYF.

This chain connects TRBV5-1 to TRBJ1-4, with TRBD1 as a possible D gene (6 bases). The CDR3 is 17 amino acids. CDR1 SGHRS and CDR2 YFSETQ come from the germline V gene. Deletions cut 0 bases from V and 3 bases from J, with 15 bases between. Written as DNA, the CDR3 is TGCGCCAGCAGCTTGGGAAGGGGGATAGTATCTAATGAAAAACTGTTTTTT. Translated, it gives CASSLGRGIVSNEKLFF. Together with reference TRBV5-1 and TRBJ1-4, the CDR3 gives the full variable domain: KAGVTQTPRYLIKTRGQQVTLSCSPISGHRSVSWYQQTPGQGLQFLFEYFSETQRNKGNFPGRFSGRQFSNSRSEMNVSTLELGDSALYLCASSLGRGIVSNEKLFFGSGTQLSVL.

This chain joins TRBV3-1 and TRBJ2-3; 7 bases are shared with TRBD1. The CDR3 runs 14 residues. Germline V gene sequence: CDR1 LGHDT, CDR2 YNNKEL (reference sequence). Germline trimming cut 4 bases from V and 3 bases from J; bases unmatched to any gene: 4. The DNA of the CDR3 is TGTGCCAGCAGCCGGCCAGGGGGTACAGATACGCAGTATTTT. This gives the protein CASSRPGGTDTQYF.

The chain links TRBV12-2 to TRBJ2-1; the table calls TRBD2, which could not be checked here. TRBV12-2 is described as a pseudogene. This CDR3 region has 14 residues. CDR3 in amino acids: CASRRGLAYNEQFF. The CDR3 DNA reads as TGTGCAAGTCGCCGAGGACTAGCCTACAATGAGCAGTTCTTC.

This clonotype was picked up many times. The genes are TRBV2 and TRBJ1-6; D gene unclear. The germline V gene encodes CDR1 SNHLY and CDR2 FYNNEI. This CDR3 spans 12 amino acids. The ends were cut back, 6 bases at V and 5 bases at J, with 5 bases in the middle. The CDR3 here is CASRPDNSPLHF. Written as DNA, the CDR3 is TGTGCCAGCAGGCCTGATAATTCACCCCTCCACTTT.